This note documents a single TCR beta chain sequence. The sample originates from a study of cytomegalovirus exposure and HLA in healthy donors. The PCR had 60 Vbeta and 13 Jbeta primers. Generated by immunoSEQ multiplex PCR, the TCRdb table keeps only in-frame clones and is missing some. The data hold some 65,000 clones, with approximately 80% observed a single time. What was sequenced was PBMCs. This receptor was obtained from a girl aged 5 to 17 in good health and CMV-seropositive.

CDR3 loop: CASSLWFDTSTDTQYF. CDR3 DNA sequence: TGTGCCAGCAGCTTGTGGTTCGACACGAGCACAGATACGCAGTATTTT. V is TRBV5-4 and J is TRBJ2-3; D is unresolved. V shed 1 base and J shed 0 bases, with 12 bases lying between them. The CDR3 covers 16 residues. The germline gives CDR1 SGHNT, CDR2 YYREEE (reference sequence).